The sequence of this TCR beta chain was determined in a study of Ad26.COV2.S vaccination and SARS-CoV-2 variants (dated by TCRdb to about 2021). Some background on the complete study: Donors in the vaccine arm were drawn from COV1001, a phase I-IIa trial of Ad26.COV2.S in healthy adults that was multicentre, randomized, double-blind and placebo-controlled. Throughout the experiments and outcome assessment, investigators stayed blinded to trial group allocation. Ad26.COV2.S was administered intramuscularly at a dose of 5x10^10 or 1x10^11 viral particles, either as one shot or as two shots given 56 days apart. A total of 32 samples were included in the TCR-sequenced set, comprising 19 Ad26.COV2.S vaccine recipients, 5 placebo recipients and 8 SARS-CoV-2 convalescent individuals. Trial participants were randomized into five groups of five: low-dose or high-dose Ad26.COV2.S given once or twice, or placebo on both occasions. The specificity and breadth of SARS-CoV-2-reactive T cell receptors after Ad26.COV2.S vaccination were assessed by TCRbeta repertoire sequencing. Points the paper makes about the study in general: The study lacked the statistical power to compare responses across vaccine doses or regimens. The authors noted that the TCR breadth and depth analyses may have underestimated total T cell responses. Higher spike-specific TCR breadth was observed in Ad26.COV2.S recipients than in placebo recipients (P = 0.0014). After vaccination, substantial breadth of spike-specific CD8+ and CD4+ T cell responses was reported. Vaccine and placebo recipients had comparable non-spike TCR breadth, which fits with the vaccine containing only spike.

Details on this clone: Its target antigen remains unknown. The sample holds no much larger clone one base away, and base qualities are not on file.

From the germline V gene, CDR1 is SGHAT and CDR2 is FQNNGV. V and J are truncated by 3 bases and 11 bases respectively, leaving an intervening sequence of 19 bases. The CDR3 numbers 14 residues from cysteine through phenylalanine. CDR3 DNA is the only sequence kept; it has 42 bases, read in frame from the first base. The treatment or condition label on this specimen signifies: over 15 received Ad26.COV2.S at low or high dose, single or two shots; 5 received placebo; per-sample allocation not given. Repertoires of vaccine and placebo recipients were sequenced from samples collected on day 63 after the first injection. Between 29 July and 7 August 2020, Cohort 1b enrolled 25 adults aged 18-55 years at one site in Boston, USA. Ad26.COV2.S was a replication-incompetent adenovirus type 26 vector expressing a prefusion-stabilized SARS-CoV-2 spike protein from the original Wuhan strain. The immunoSEQ Assay was the method used to sequence TCRbeta CDR3 regions. After extraction, genomic DNA underwent amplification by bias-controlled multiplex PCR, followed by high-throughput sequencing. The original pipeline was this. To quantify the absolute abundance of every unique TCRbeta CDR3 region, sequences were collapsed and filtered. T cell fraction was estimated by normalizing TCRbeta template counts to usable DNA, with usable DNA measured through amplification of reference genes found in all nucleated cells. Repertoire TCRs were annotated as SARS-CoV-2-specific when V gene, CDR3 amino acid sequence and J gene were exactly matched to a known reactive TCR set. The reference SARS-CoV-2 TCR set was derived from MIRA and filtered for enrichment in COVID-19-positive ImmuneCODE repertoires, a step that removed public or cross-reactive TCRs. Based on the MIRA antigens, annotated TCRs were further analysed at the level of specific ORF or position within ORF. Breadth was defined as the number of annotated unique rearrangements divided by the total number of unique productive rearrangements, and depth was defined as the summed frequency of the annotated unique rearrangements. Group comparisons of TCR breadth used two-sided Wilcoxon rank-sum tests. TCRdb obtained this table from immuneACCESS and retained in-frame rearrangements with V and J assigned. These tables miss some clones; where compared with another copy, unresolved V genes account for less than half of the shortfall, and the remainder is unexplained. V and J calls plus clone size are reproduced from that table; the DNA served to infer D and trimming. The sample table shows 510,000 or so clones, and roughly 87% are seen once. The ten largest make up about 13% of the sample.

The sequencing used peripheral blood, collected in a trial of Ad26.COV2.S vaccine versus placebo. This clonotype was sampled from a person aged 18-65 years who received the Ad26.COV2.S COVID-19 vaccine or a placebo. The sequence is built from TRBV11-2 and TRBJ1-1, with TRBD1 tentatively as D gene (5 bases match). The DNA sequence follows: TGTGCCAGCAGCTTTGCCAGGGCAAGTACGGGGGCTTTCTTT. It translates to CASSFARASTGAFF.